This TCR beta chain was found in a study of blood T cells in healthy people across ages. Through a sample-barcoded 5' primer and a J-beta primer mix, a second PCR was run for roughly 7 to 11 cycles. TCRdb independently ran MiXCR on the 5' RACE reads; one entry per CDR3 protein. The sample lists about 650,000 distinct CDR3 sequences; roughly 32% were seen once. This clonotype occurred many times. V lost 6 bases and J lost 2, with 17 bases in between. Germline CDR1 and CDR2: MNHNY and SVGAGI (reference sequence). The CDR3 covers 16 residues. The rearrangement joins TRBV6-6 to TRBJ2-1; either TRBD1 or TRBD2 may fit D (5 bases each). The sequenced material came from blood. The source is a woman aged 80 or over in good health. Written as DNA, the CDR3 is TGTGCCAGCAGCCCCGGGACGCCGCAGGCCTACAATGAGCAGTTCTTC. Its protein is CASSPGTPQAYNEQFF.